This TCR beta chain comes out of a study of cytomegalovirus exposure and HLA in healthy donors. The PCR employed 60 Vbeta primers together with 13 Jbeta primers. Libraries were prepared by immunoSEQ multiplex PCR; TCRdb keeps only in-frame clonotypes and omits some of them. The data hold approximately 180,000 clones, with approximately 80% observed a single time. Broader study findings: As a later analysis revealed, the rate of TCR association differed by HLA locus, with DRB1 most and HLA-C fewest. Using a false discovery rate of 0.05, a later analysis showed that 16,951 TCR beta sequences were associated with HLA alleles. Generally TCR sequences proved uncommon, though certain public TCRs appeared in numerous donors.

This clone has a single count. Its antigen is not identified. This CDR3 contains 17 residues. Losses at the gene ends were 6 bases for V and 2 bases for J; bases not matched to a gene: 13. The germline V gene encodes CDR1 SEHNR and CDR2 FQNEAQ (reference sequence). Specimen: PBMCs. This TCR derives from a young man in good health and CMV-seronegative. V usage is TRBV7-9 and J usage is TRBJ2-7; the match to TRBD1 covers 10 bases. CDR3 sequence reads: CASSIRVGTGETYEQYF. The CDR3 DNA follows: TGTGCCAGCAGTATCAGGGTGGGGACAGGGGAAACCTACGAGCAGTACTTC.